What follows are 18 T cell receptor beta chains derived from one specimen sequenced in a study of human T cells and chemical hapten exposure (dated by TCRdb to the early 2020s). The library relied on RACE. TCRdb records NextSeq 500 as the sequencer. The raw public data were reprocessed by TCRdb itself: fastp quality trimming at Q25, MiXCR clonotype calling, in-frame beta chains only. For every CDR3 protein sequence, its rows merge into one entry that carries the most common genes and DNA. Counted in this sample were some 110,000 distinct CDR3 sequences; 12% of them appeared once. The ten biggest clones cover 1.5% to 2% of the sample. The sample's time point label, in plain terms: pre-sensitization, week 0. The treatment or condition label, read with the paper, signifies: therapeutic diphenylcyclopropenone sensitization with weekly scalp DPC. Here the sequenced sample was whole blood, taken in connection with sensitization to the hapten diphenylcyclopropenone (DPC). These receptors were obtained from a woman in her forties or fifties with alopecia areata. Some clones in this sample may be carry-over from other donors' samples.

This chain links TRBV7-2 with TRBJ2-2; D call uncertain. V was clipped by 5 bases and J by 1 base, with 5 bases between them. Germline loops: CDR1 SGHTA, CDR2 FQGNSA. The CDR3 has 13 residues. CDR3 region: CASSRGNTGELFF. DNA of the CDR3: TGTGCCAGCAGCAGAGGGAACACCGGGGAGCTGTTTTTT.

This clonotype was found a few times. The V call is TRBV27, the J call TRBJ2-7; tentative D call: TRBD2 (5 bases). Germline values: CDR1 MNHEY, CDR2 SMNVEV (reference sequence). CDR3 length: 15 amino acids. Trimming pared 10 bases from V and 3 bases from J, leaving 22 bases between. The CDR3 DNA reads TGTGCCACACAGAGGGAGAGCTCTCTATACTACGAGCAGTACTTC. Translated: CATQRESSLYYEQYF.

A remark on this clonotype: Because the CDR3 is missing its conserved closing phenylalanine or tryptophan, this is likely a read error. The V and J genes are TRBV28 and TRBJ1-2; D call uncertain. The V end was cut by 7 bases, the J end by 4 bases, with 13 bases between. The CDR3 sequence is 13 residues long. CDR1 is MDHEN and CDR2 is SYDVKM in the germline V gene. The CDR3 sequence: CASIGRTVYGYTL. DNA of the CDR3: TGTGCCAGCATCGGCAGGACCGTCTATGGCTACACCTTA.

There are many counts of this clonotype. The rearrangement uses TRBV4-2 and TRBJ2-3; 8 bases line up with TRBD2. Germline CDR1 reads LGHNA; CDR2 reads YNFKEQ. The CDR3 contains 17 residues. V shed 4 bases and J 0 bases; nucleotides not matched to a gene: 9. Here the CDR3 DNA reads TGTGCCAGCAGCCCTATACAAACTAGCGGTAGCACAGATACGCAGTATTTT. Translated: CASSPIQTSGSTDTQYF.

This clonotype turned up a few times. This chain's CDR3 is CASSRDGGTLRTGANVLTF. The CDR3 bases are TGTGCCAGCAGCCGGGACGGCGGGACCCTTCGGACTGGGGCCAACGTCCTGACTTTC. The V call is TRBV6-6, the J call TRBJ2-6; D possibly corresponds to TRBD2 (6 bases). Trimming took off 6 bases at V and 2 bases at J, with 23 bases between the two ends. This CDR3 is built from 19 residues. Germline-derived CDR1 and CDR2 are MNHNY and SVGAGI (reference sequence).

This clonotype appeared a few times. The chain recombines TRBV19 with TRBJ1-1, with 8 bases matching TRBD1. This CDR3 region has 14 residues. Germline lookup yields CDR1 LNHDA and CDR2 SQIVND (reference sequence). V was clipped by 2 bases and J by 4 bases; unmatched bases: 3. CDR3 sequence (DNA): TGTGCCAGTAGTATACAGGGGGCGGCCACTGAAGCTTTCTTT. This encodes CASSIQGAATEAFF. Variable domain in full (rest from reference TRBV19 and TRBJ1-1): DGGITQSPKYLFRKEGQNVTLSCEQNLNHDAMYWYRQDPGQGLRLIYYSQIVNDFQKGDIAEGYSVSREKKESFPLTVTSAQKNPTAFYLCASSIQGAATEAFFGQGTRLTVV.

In its sample, this clonotype was seen many times. The CDR3 coding sequence is TGTGCCAGCAGCCTGGTTTCCACCGAGCAGTACTTC. It yields the protein CASSLVSTEQYF. This chain uses TRBV28 with TRBJ2-7; D is unresolved. CDR3 length: 12 amino acids. V lost 6 bases and J lost 6, with 12 bases in between. Germline V gene sequence: CDR1 MDHEN, CDR2 SYDVKM.

This clonotype was detected a few times. The chain carries TRBV29-1 and TRBJ2-2; tentatively, D is TRBD1 (6 bases). With 4 bases removed from V and 2 bases from J, the gap between germline ends came to 14 bases. CDR1 and CDR2 (germline): SQVTM, ANQGSEA. The CDR3 extends over 15 amino acids. DNA of the CDR3: TGCAGCGTTGCCCGGACAGCGTCTAACACCGGGGAGCTGTTTTTT. This translates into CSVARTASNTGELFF.

The gene calls are TRBV11-2 and TRBJ2-7; TRBD1 aligns across 8 bases. CDR1 is SGHAT and CDR2 is FQNNGV in the germline V gene. Trimming at V came to 5 bases and at J to 1 base, leaving 4 bases not matched to a gene. CDR3 length: 14 amino acids. CDR3 nucleotide sequence: TGTGCCAGCAGCACGGACAGGGTATCCTACGAGCAGTACTTC. Its translation: CASSTDRVSYEQYF.

This clonotype has a count of ten or more. The J gene is TRBJ2-5, the V gene TRBV18, with 10 bases fitting TRBD1. The CDR3 has 15 amino acids. J gave up 4 bases and V 8 bases, and 10 bases lay outside the gene matches. Germline assignment: CDR1 KGHSH and CDR2 LQKENI. Written as DNA, the CDR3 is TGTGCCAGCGAGAGGTCCGGGACAGGGGTAGAGACCCAGTACTTC. Translation gives CASERSGTGVETQYF.

The CDR3 DNA follows: TGTGCCAGCAGCCGGGGGATGAGGTACAATGAGCAGTTCTTC. Translation: CASSRGMRYNEQFF. The genes are TRBV7-2 and TRBJ2-1; a possible D gene is TRBD2 (6 bases). Germline loops: CDR1 SGHTA, CDR2 FQGNSA. The V and J ends lost 5 bases and 4 bases respectively, with 12 bases between them. The CDR3 contains 14 residues.

The V and J genes are TRBV10-2 and TRBJ2-3; D possibly matches TRBD1 or TRBD2 (5 bases each). Germline loops: CDR1 WSHSY, CDR2 SAAADI. V shed 4 bases and J shed 3 bases, with 14 bases lying between them. This CDR3 contains 15 residues. The CDR3 sequence: CASSVGTFLTDTQYF. As DNA, the CDR3 is TGCGCCAGCAGTGTGGGGACCTTCCTTACAGATACGCAGTATTTT.

The V call is TRBV3-1, the J call TRBJ1-6, with TRBD1 as a possible D gene (5 bases). CDR1 and CDR2 from the germline V gene are LGHDT and YNNKEL (reference sequence). Trimming stripped 4 bases from V and 10 bases from J, with 11 bases between. The CDR3 extends over 13 amino acids. The CDR3 nucleotides are TGTGCCAGCAGCCCGGGGGGAAGCTCACCCCTCCACTTT. Protein: CASSPGGSSPLHF.

This clonotype showed up many times. The chain joins TRBV18 to TRBJ2-4; 7 bases are shared with TRBD1. From germline, CDR1 is KGHSH and CDR2 LQKENI. Trimming at V came to 0 bases and at J to 6 bases, leaving 2 bases not matched to a gene. This CDR3 is built from 14 residues. The CDR3 spells CASSPPQGVNIQYF. For the CDR3, the DNA is TGTGCCAGCTCACCACCCCAGGGGGTAAACATTCAGTACTTC. The entire variable domain, with the rest obtained from reference TRBV18 and TRBJ2-4, is as follows: NAGVMQNPRHLVRRRGQEARLRCSPMKGHSHVYWYRQLPEEGLKFMVYLQKENIIDESGMPKERFSAEFPKEGPSILRIQQVVRGDSAAYFCASSPPQGVNIQYFGAGTRLSVL.

The chain combines TRBV7-8 with TRBJ1-1; a possible D gene is TRBD1 (6 bases). CDR3 length equals 15 residues. Germline CDR1 SGHVS, CDR2 FQNEAQ. V lost 0 bases to trimming and J lost 1 base, with 9 bases between them. This chain's CDR3 is CASSLAPGANTEAFF. The CDR3, as DNA: TGTGCCAGCAGCTTAGCGCCGGGGGCGAACACTGAAGCTTTCTTT.

The rearrangement links TRBV5-1 to TRBJ1-1, with D unresolved. From germline, CDR1 is SGHRS and CDR2 YFSETQ. The CDR3 is 13 residues long. Trimming left V 1 base short and J 0 bases short, with 4 bases between. The CDR3 here is CASSLYVNTEAFF. The CDR3 coding sequence is TGCGCCAGCAGCTTGTATGTGAACACTGAAGCTTTCTTT.

This clonotype was seen a handful of times. The V call is TRBV7-8, the J call TRBJ2-2, with a tentative D call TRBD2 (5 bases). The CDR3 is 15 amino acids. Germline V gene sequence: CDR1 SGHVS, CDR2 FQNEAQ. Trimming removed 0 bases at V and 6 bases at J, with 11 bases between. The chain's CDR3 is CASSLAGVRAGELFF. DNA for the CDR3: TGTGCCAGCAGCTTAGCCGGGGTACGGGCCGGGGAGCTGTTTTTT. Complete variable domain (other parts from reference TRBV7-8 and TRBJ2-2): GAGVSQSPRYKVAKRGQDVALRCDPISGHVSLFWYQQALGQGPEFLTYFQNEAQLDKSGLPSDRFFAERPEGSVSTLKIQRTQQEDSAVYLCASSLAGVRAGELFFGEGSRLTVL.

This clonotype has ten or more counts. CDR3 in DNA: TGCGCCAGCAGCCAAGAACCGACACCTAACACTGAAGCTTTCTTT. It translates to CASSQEPTPNTEAFF. This rearrangement joins TRBV4-1 to TRBJ1-1; D gene unclear. The V gene's germline CDR1 is MGHRA and CDR2 YSYEKL. CDR3 length: 15 residues. Trimming took off 0 bases at V and 2 bases at J, with 10 bases between the two ends.